This T cell receptor beta chain emerged from a study of CD8+ T cells in alopecia areata. Looking at the study overall: Patients in the study were on tofacitinib for 6 to 18 months, then off it for 6 months. Study-level findings and limits: Lesional scalp displayed greater clonality than normal scalp, most notably in alopecia totalis/universalis. Only a single nonresponder existed, so baseline CD8+ expansion links stay unclear. Relative to mice, TCR sharing across patients was less clear, a difference possibly HLA-related.

This clone appeared once. Its antigen is undetermined. Described treatment: oral pan-JAK inhibitor, 5-10 mg twice daily. The CDR3 is 14 amino acids. The V and J ends lost 5 bases and 11 bases, in that order; junction bases with no gene match: 7. Germline values: CDR1 MNHEY, CDR2 SVGAGI. Investigators isolated RNA and reverse transcribed it into cDNA to act as the sequencing template. The protocol was immunoSEQ multiplex PCR, while the TCRdb copy is restricted to in-frame clones and leaves out a portion. The sample consists of 150,000 to 200,000 clones, less than 70% of them appearing once. The chain has TRBV6-5 and TRBJ2-2, with 11 positions matching TRBD1. The sequence came from a human donor with alopecia areata. Sequences were derived from CD8+ T cells sorted from blood, sampled at week 24, from a patient treated with tofacitinib. This CDR3 reads CASSLDRGQGELFF. For the CDR3, the DNA is TGTGCCAGCAGTCTGGACAGGGGGCAAGGAGAGCTGTTTTTT.